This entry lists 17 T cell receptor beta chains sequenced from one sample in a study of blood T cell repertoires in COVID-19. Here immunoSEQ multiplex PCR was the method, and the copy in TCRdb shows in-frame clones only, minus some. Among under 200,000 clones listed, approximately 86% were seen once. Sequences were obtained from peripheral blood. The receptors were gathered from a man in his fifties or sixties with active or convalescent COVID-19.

The DNA of the CDR3 is TGTGCCAGCAGTTTGGACAGGGCCAATTCACCCCTCCACTTT. This gives the protein CASSLDRANSPLHF. The rearrangement joins TRBV28 to TRBJ1-6, with 8 bases that match TRBD1. The CDR3 extends over 14 amino acids. Germline V gives CDR1 MDHEN, CDR2 SYDVKM. Unmatched junction bases numbered 2, after V lost 3 bases and J lost 7 bases.

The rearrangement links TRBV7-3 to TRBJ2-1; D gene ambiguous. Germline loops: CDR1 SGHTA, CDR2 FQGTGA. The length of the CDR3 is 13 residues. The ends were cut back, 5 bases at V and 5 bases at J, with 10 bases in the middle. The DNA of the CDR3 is TGTGCCAGCAGCCGTTCGGTGGACAATGAGCAGTTCTTC. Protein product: CASSRSVDNEQFF.

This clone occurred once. As DNA, the CDR3 is TGTGCCAGCAGCCGCTCACGAGCGGAGGCTGGGTACTTC. This sequence encodes CASSRSRAEAGYF. The gene calls are TRBV3-1 (or the pseudogene TRBV3-2) and TRBJ2-7; a weak D match, TRBD2 (5 bases). The V end was cut by 4 bases, the J end by 12 bases, with 19 bases between. The CDR3 sequence is 13 residues long. The germline V gene encodes CDR1 LGHDT and CDR2 YNNKEL (reference sequence).

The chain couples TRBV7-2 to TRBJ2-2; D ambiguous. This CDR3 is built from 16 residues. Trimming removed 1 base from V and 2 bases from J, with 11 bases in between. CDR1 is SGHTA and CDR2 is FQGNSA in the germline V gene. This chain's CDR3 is CASSLVSAANTGELFF. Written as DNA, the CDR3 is TGTGCCAGCAGCTTAGTCTCTGCGGCCAACACCGGGGAGCTGTTTTTT.

The CDR3, as DNA: TGTGCCAGCTCACCGGGACAGGCTAACACTGAAGCTTTCTTT. The encoded protein is CASSPGQANTEAFF. The rearrangement links TRBV18 to TRBJ1-1; the match to TRBD1 covers 8 bases. Trimming cost V 3 bases and J 2 bases; bases outside gene matches: 2. Per the germline V gene, CDR1 is KGHSH and CDR2 is LQKENI. CDR3 size: 14 residues.

The CDR3 region has the DNA TGTGCCAGCAGCCGCGAAGGGGGATGGACTGAAGCTTTCTTT. This encodes CASSREGGWTEAFF. This rearrangement joins TRBV4-2 to TRBJ1-1; D possibly corresponds to TRBD1 (6 bases). Germline V gives CDR1 LGHNA, CDR2 YNFKEQ. The CDR3 has 14 amino acids. V was pared by 4 bases and J by 5 bases, with 14 bases between.

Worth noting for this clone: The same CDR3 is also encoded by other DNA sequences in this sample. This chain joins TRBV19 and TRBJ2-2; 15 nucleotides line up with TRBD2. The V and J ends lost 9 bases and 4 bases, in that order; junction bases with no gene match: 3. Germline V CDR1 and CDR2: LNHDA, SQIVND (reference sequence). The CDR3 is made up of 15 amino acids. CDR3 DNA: TGTGCCAGCACGGGACTAGCGGGGGGCACCGGGGAGCTGTTTTTT. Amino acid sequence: CASTGLAGGTGELFF.

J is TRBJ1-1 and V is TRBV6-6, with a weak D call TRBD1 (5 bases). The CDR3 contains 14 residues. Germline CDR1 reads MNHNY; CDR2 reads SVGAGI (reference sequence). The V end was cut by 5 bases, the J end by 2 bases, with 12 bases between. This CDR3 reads CASSGGTGNTEAFF. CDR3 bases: TGTGCCAGCAGTGGGGGGACTGGAAACACTGAAGCTTTCTTT.

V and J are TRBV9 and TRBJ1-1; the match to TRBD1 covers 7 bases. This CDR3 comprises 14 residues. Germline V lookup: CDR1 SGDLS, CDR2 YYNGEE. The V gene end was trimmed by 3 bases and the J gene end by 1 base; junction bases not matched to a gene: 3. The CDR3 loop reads CASSARQGNTEAFF. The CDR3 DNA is TGTGCCAGCAGCGCCCGACAGGGGAACACTGAAGCTTTCTTT.

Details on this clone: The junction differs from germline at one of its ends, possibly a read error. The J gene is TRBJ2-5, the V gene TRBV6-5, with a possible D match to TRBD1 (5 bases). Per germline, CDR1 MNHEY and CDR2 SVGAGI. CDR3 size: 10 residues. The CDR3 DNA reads TGTGCCAGCAGTTGGACGGACAAGCACTTC. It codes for CASSWTDKHF.

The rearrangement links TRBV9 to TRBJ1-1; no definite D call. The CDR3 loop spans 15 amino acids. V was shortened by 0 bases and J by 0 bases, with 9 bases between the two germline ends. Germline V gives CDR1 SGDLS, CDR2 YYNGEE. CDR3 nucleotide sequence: TGTGCCAGCAGCGTAGCTCCACAGCTGAACACTGAAGCTTTCTTT. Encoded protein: CASSVAPQLNTEAFF.

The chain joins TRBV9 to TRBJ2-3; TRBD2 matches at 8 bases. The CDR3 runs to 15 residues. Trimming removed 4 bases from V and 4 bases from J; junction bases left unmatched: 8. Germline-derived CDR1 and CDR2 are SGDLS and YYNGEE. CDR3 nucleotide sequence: TGTGCCAGCAGCCCTCGGGGGGGGTTTCCAGATACGCAGTATTTT. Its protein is CASSPRGGFPDTQYF.

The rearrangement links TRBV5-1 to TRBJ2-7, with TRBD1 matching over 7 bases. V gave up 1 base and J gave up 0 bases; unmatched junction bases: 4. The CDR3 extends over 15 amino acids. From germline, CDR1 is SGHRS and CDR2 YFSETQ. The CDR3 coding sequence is TGCGCCAGCAGCTTGAAAGGGGGCATCTCCTACGAGCAGTACTTC. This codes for CASSLKGGISYEQYF.

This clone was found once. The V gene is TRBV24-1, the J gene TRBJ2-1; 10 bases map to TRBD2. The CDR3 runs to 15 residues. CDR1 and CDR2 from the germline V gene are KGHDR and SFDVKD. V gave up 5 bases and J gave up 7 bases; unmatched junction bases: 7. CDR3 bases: TGTGCCACCAGTGGAGGTAGCGGGAGGAGGAATGAGCAGTTCTTC. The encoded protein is CATSGGSGRRNEQFF.

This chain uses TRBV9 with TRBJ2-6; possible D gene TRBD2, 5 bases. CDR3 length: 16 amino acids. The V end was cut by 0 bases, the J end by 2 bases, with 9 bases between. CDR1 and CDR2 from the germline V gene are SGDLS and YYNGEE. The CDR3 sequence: CASSVGVEAGANVLTF. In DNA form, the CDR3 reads TGTGCCAGCAGCGTAGGGGTGGAGGCTGGGGCCAACGTCCTGACTTTC.

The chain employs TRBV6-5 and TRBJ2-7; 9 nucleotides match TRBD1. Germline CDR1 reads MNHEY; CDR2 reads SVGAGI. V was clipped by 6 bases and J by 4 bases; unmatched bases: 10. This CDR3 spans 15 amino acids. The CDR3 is CASRRTGTGPYEQYF. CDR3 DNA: TGTGCCAGCAGAAGAACCGGGACAGGGCCATACGAGCAGTACTTC.

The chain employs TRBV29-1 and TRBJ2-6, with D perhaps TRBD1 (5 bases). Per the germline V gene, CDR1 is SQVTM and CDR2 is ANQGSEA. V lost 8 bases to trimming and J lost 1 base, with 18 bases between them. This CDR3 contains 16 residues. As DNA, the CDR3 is TGCAGCATTCAGGGCCGGACCGAGTCTGGGGCCAACGTCCTGACTTTC. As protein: CSIQGRTESGANVLTF.